Below are 19 T cell receptor beta chains sequenced from a single sample in a study of CD8+CD57+ T cells in acquired aplastic anemia. Sequenced patients had shown CD8+CD57+ cell expansion by flow cytometry. Genomic DNA templated the TCR beta VDJ and CDR3 profiling. One entry per CDR3 protein results from TCRdb running MiXCR on the reads. In the table there are roughly 500,000 distinct CDR3 sequences, around 30% of which are singletons. Sequencing input: sorted CD4+, CD8+, or CD8+CD57+ T cells (not recorded which) from PBMCs. The receptor set was obtained from a human donor with aplastic anemia.

Remarks on this clonotype: Compared with germline, one end of the junction differs, possibly owing to a read error. The chain is built from TRBV24-1 and TRBJ2-5, with a weak D call TRBD1 (6 bases). Germline CDR1 is KGHDR and CDR2 is SFDVKD. This CDR3 spans 11 amino acids. The CDR3 nucleotides read TGTGCCACCAGTGATTTGAGGGGGTTAAACTTC. Its protein is CATSDLRGLNF.

This clonotype was seen many times. The chain employs TRBV20-1 and TRBJ2-3; TRBD2 agrees at 10 bases. V lost 8 bases and J lost 2; bases outside the gene matches: 4. Germline CDR1 is DFQATT and CDR2 is SNEGSKA (reference sequence). The CDR3 is 13 residues long. CDR3 in amino acids: CSPTSGVTDTQYF. The CDR3 DNA is TGCAGTCCAACTAGCGGGGTCACAGATACGCAGTATTTT.

For the CDR3, the DNA is TGTGCCAGCAGCGTAGATCCTAGCGCTGTCCCCTACGAGCAGTACTTC. This encodes CASSVDPSAVPYEQYF. The gene calls are TRBV9 and TRBJ2-7; tentative D call: TRBD2 (6 bases). V dropped 0 bases and J dropped 2 bases, with 15 bases sitting between them. Germline V CDR1 and CDR2: SGDLS, YYNGEE. The CDR3 runs 16 residues. Together with reference TRBV9 and TRBJ2-7, the CDR3 gives the full variable domain: DSGVTQTPKHLITATGQRVTLRCSPRSGDLSVYWYQQSLDQGLQFLIQYYNGEERAKGNILERFSAQQFPDLHSELNLSSLELGDSALYFCASSVDPSAVPYEQYFGPGTRLTVT.

The DNA for the CDR3 is TGTGCCAGCAGCACCAGGACTAGCGGAGAGACCCAGTACTTC. This encodes CASSTRTSGETQYF. V gene TRBV5-4 combines with J gene TRBJ2-5, with 10 bases fitting TRBD2. The germline V gene has CDR1 SGHNT and CDR2 YYREEE (reference sequence). CDR3 length equals 14 residues. V was pared by 4 bases and J by 4 bases, with 4 bases of the junction left unmatched.

This CDR3 reads CAWSVAGQGYGNTIYF. CDR3 sequence (DNA): TGTGCCTGGAGTGTAGCAGGACAGGGCTATGGAAACACCATATATTTT. The chain links TRBV30 to TRBJ1-3; TRBD1 matches 8 bases. The junction had 7 bases not matched to a gene; V was cut back by 0 bases and J by 3 bases. This CDR3 contains 16 residues. Germline CDR1 reads GTSNPN; CDR2 reads SVGIG (reference sequence).

This clonotype was observed at least ten times. J is TRBJ1-5 and V is TRBV9; possibly TRBD1 for D (5 bases). Germline V gene data show CDR1 as SGDLS and CDR2 as YYNGEE. The CDR3 spans 17 residues. The ends were cut back, 0 bases at V and 0 bases at J, with 13 bases in the middle. In nucleotides, the CDR3 is TGTGCCAGCAGCGTAGTCCCACCGGGGGATAGCAATCAGCCCCAGCATTTT. Translation gives CASSVVPPGDSNQPQHF.

In this sample, this clonotype turned up many times. At one end the junction does not follow the germline gene, possibly because of a read error. This chain links TRBV24-1 with TRBJ1-5; D unresolved. Germline V gene data show CDR1 as KGHDR and CDR2 as SFDVKD. The CDR3 is 13 residues long. The CDR3 nucleotides read TGTGCCAGCAGTTCGAATCGTTATCAGCCCCAGCATTTT. It yields the protein CASSSNRYQPQHF.

The CDR3, as DNA: TGTGCCAGCAGCTTATCTTTGGTTCGTGGATGGACCGGGGAGCTGTTTTTT. This encodes CASSLSLVRGWTGELFF. The chain recombines TRBV7-8 with TRBJ2-2; D uncertain. The CDR3 covers 17 residues. V was cut by 2 bases and J by 5 bases, with 18 bases left in between. Germline V gene sequence: CDR1 SGHVS, CDR2 FQNEAQ.

The rearrangement joins TRBV2 to TRBJ1-2; the match to TRBD1 covers 8 bases. The CDR3 consists of 15 residues. Trimming cost V 6 bases and J 7 bases; bases outside gene matches: 13. The germline V gene encodes CDR1 SNHLY and CDR2 FYNNEI. This CDR3 is CASSLAATGVGGYTF. For the CDR3, the DNA is TGTGCCAGCAGCTTAGCGGCGACAGGGGTCGGTGGCTACACCTTC.

The V call is TRBV19, the J call TRBJ1-1; D might be TRBD1 (5 bases). The CDR3 runs 13 residues. The germline V gene has CDR1 LNHDA and CDR2 SQIVND (reference sequence). Trimming stripped 2 bases from V and 3 bases from J, with 7 bases between. CDR3 nucleotides: TGTGCCAGTAGTATAAGGGGCCACACTGAAGCTTTCTTT. It encodes CASSIRGHTEAFF. The full variable domain, its missing parts supplied by reference TRBV19 and TRBJ1-1, is DGGITQSPKYLFRKEGQNVTLSCEQNLNHDAMYWYRQDPGQGLRLIYYSQIVNDFQKGDIAEGYSVSREKKESFPLTVTSAQKNPTAFYLCASSIRGHTEAFFGQGTRLTVV.

This clonotype was recorded a few times. The chain couples TRBV20-1 to TRBJ2-7; the D gene is possibly TRBD2 (5 bases). Trimming pared 1 base from V and 3 bases from J, leaving 7 bases between. From germline, CDR1 is DFQATT and CDR2 SNEGSKA (reference sequence). This CDR3 has 12 residues. The CDR3 reads CSARAGSYEQYF. CDR3 bases: TGCAGTGCTAGAGCTGGGAGCTACGAGCAGTACTTC.

CDR3 in DNA: TGTGCCAGCAGGGGGCACGGGGGGGAACCCCTCCACTTT. Its protein is CASRGHGGEPLHF. This chain links TRBV2 with TRBJ1-6; D is possibly TRBD1 (5 bases). CDR1 is SNHLY and CDR2 is FYNNEI in the germline V gene. The V and J ends lost 6 bases and 12 bases respectively, with 15 bases between them. This CDR3 has 13 amino acids.

On this clonotype: A much larger clone lies a single base off, so this may be a read error. The rearrangement uses TRBV2 and TRBJ2-7; maybe TRBD2 (6 bases). CDR3 length: 13 amino acids. Trimming left V 8 bases short and J 4 bases short, with 15 bases between. Germline CDR1 reads SNHLY; CDR2 reads FYNNEI. CDR3 sequence (DNA): TGTGCCAGCCGCCCCGGCGGGATTTACGAGCAGTACTTC. This encodes CASRPGGIYEQYF.

This clonotype was counted at least ten times. The J gene is TRBJ1-5, the V gene TRBV19; D possibly corresponds to TRBD1 (6 bases). Germline V gene data show CDR1 as LNHDA and CDR2 as SQIVND (reference sequence). This CDR3 is 14 amino acids long. V lost 6 bases and J lost 9, with 18 bases in between. CDR3 bases: TGTGCCAGTAGGGAACAGGGCTGGCTTGTGCCCCAGCATTTT. Its protein product is CASREQGWLVPQHF. Full variable domain (missing parts from reference TRBV19 and TRBJ1-5): DGGITQSPKYLFRKEGQNVTLSCEQNLNHDAMYWYRQDPGQGLRLIYYSQIVNDFQKGDIAEGYSVSREKKESFPLTVTSAQKNPTAFYLCASREQGWLVPQHFGDGTRLSIL.

With respect to this clonotype: A read error may explain this, as a much larger clone is one base away. V gene TRBV2 combines with J gene TRBJ2-5; TRBD2 aligns across 11 bases. The DNA end is more similar to TRBJ2-7, so the J call may be wrong. The germline V gene encodes CDR1 SNHLY and CDR2 FYNNEI. The CDR3 totals 16 residues. The CDR3, as DNA: TGTGCCAGCAGTGATTCCCTAGCGGGAGGTGGCTACGAGCAGTACTTC. Its translation is CASSDSLAGGGYEQYF.

The chain employs TRBV5-6 and TRBJ1-1; the match to TRBD1 covers 8 bases. CDR1 and CDR2 from the germline V gene are SGHDT and YYEEEE. J gave up 0 bases and V 3 bases, and 7 bases lay outside the gene matches. The CDR3 has 16 amino acids. The CDR3 protein is CASSWGQATMNTEAFF. The CDR3 DNA sequence: TGTGCCAGCAGCTGGGGACAGGCCACAATGAACACTGAAGCTTTCTTT. Supplemented by reference TRBV5-6 and TRBJ1-1, the full variable domain reads DAGVTQSPTHLIKTRGQQVTLRCSPKSGHDTVSWYQQALGQGPQFIFQYYEEEERQRGNFPDRFSGHQFPNYSSELNVNALLLGDSALYLCASSWGQATMNTEAFFGQGTRLTVV.

V is TRBV12-5 and J is TRBJ2-1; a weak D match, TRBD2 (7 bases). Trimming took 7 bases from V and 9 from J, leaving 16 bases between them. The CDR3 contains 13 residues. Germline lookup yields CDR1 LGHNT and CDR2 FRNRAP. The CDR3 DNA sequence: TGTGCTAGTGCTCTAAGAGGGGGGGTTGAGCAGTTCTTC. Its protein is CASALRGGVEQFF. The variable domain in full, completed from reference TRBV12-5 and TRBJ2-1, reads DARVTQTPRHKVTEMGQEVTMRCQPILGHNTVFWYRQTMMQGLELLAYFRNRAPLDDSGMPKDRFSAEMPDATLATLKIQPSEPRDSAVYFCASALRGGVEQFFGPGTRLTVL.

This clonotype was seen a handful of times. CDR3 sequence: CASSYTGVGANVLTF. Written as DNA, the CDR3 is TGTGCCAGCAGTTACACAGGGGTTGGGGCCAACGTCCTGACTTTC. The V call is TRBV6-5, the J call TRBJ2-6, with 7 bases fitting TRBD1. J was trimmed by 3 bases and V by 2 bases; bases with no gene match: 1. The CDR3 has 15 residues. CDR1 is MNHEY and CDR2 is SVGAGI in the germline V gene.

V and J are TRBV20-1 and TRBJ2-5; the D call may be TRBD1 or TRBD2 (6 bases each). Germline CDR1 DFQATT, CDR2 SNEGSKA (reference sequence). Between the trimmed V and J ends, which lost 1 base and 3 bases, there was a span of 9 bases. This CDR3 region has 13 residues. The CDR3: CSARGGAKETQYF. The CDR3, as DNA: TGCAGTGCTAGAGGGGGGGCCAAAGAGACCCAGTACTTC.